Listed below are T cell receptor beta chains from one sample, sequenced in a study of vaccination effects on CD4 cells after COVID-19. Assay used: immunoSEQ multiplex PCR; TCRdb lists only in-frame clones, some missing. This sample carries more than 20,000 clones, 65% to 85% of them seen once, and the ten largest clones take 7% to 10%. No antigens are known for them. The specimen comprised CD4+ T cells from PBMCs cultured with HCoV-229E spike peptides, sampled after COVID-19 vaccination. All receptors come from a human donor who received a COVID-19 vaccine. Each CDR3 is given with its conserved first and last residue. The D gene is left open where the match is weak. The listing skips clone size in some rows; elsewhere it reads once, few, many or a size class.

v_call: TRBV14; d_call: NA; clone_size: NA; j_call: TRBJ2-5; cdr3_aa: CASSQRTGAGTQYF; cdr3_nt: TGTGCCAGCAGCCAACGGACAGGAGCGGGGACCCAGTACTTC
v_call: TRBV6-5; d_call: NA; clone_size: NA; j_call: TRBJ1-2; cdr3_aa: CASSYGGAIIGYTF; cdr3_nt: TGTGCCAGCAGTTATGGGGGCGCGATAATCGGCTACACCTTC
v_call: TRBV7-8; d_call: NA; clone_size: NA; j_call: TRBJ2-7; cdr3_aa: CASSLGRTDSYEQYF; cdr3_nt: TGTGCCAGCAGCTTAGGGCGGACAGACAGTTACGAGCAGTACTTC
v_call: TRBV5-1; d_call: TRBD1; clone_size: once; j_call: TRBJ2-7; cdr3_aa: CASSSRTGESEQYF; cdr3_nt: TGCGCCAGCAGCTCTCGGACAGGGGAGTCCGAGCAGTACTTC
v_call: TRBV6-5; d_call: TRBD1; clone_size: NA; j_call: TRBJ2-1; cdr3_aa: CASRPGTDYNEQFF; cdr3_nt: TGTGCCAGCAGACCCGGGACAGATTACAATGAGCAGTTCTTC
v_call: TRBV7-9; d_call: NA; clone_size: NA; j_call: TRBJ2-2; cdr3_aa: CASSEVRYFSEPGELFF; cdr3_nt: TGTGCCAGCAGCGAAGTACGCTACTTTAGTGAGCCCGGGGAGCTGTTTTTT
v_call: TRBV12-2; d_call: NA; clone_size: NA; j_call: TRBJ1-5; cdr3_aa: CASRLVAVSNQPQHF; cdr3_nt: TGTGCAAGTCGCTTAGTAGCGGTTAGCAATCAGCCCCAGCATTTT
v_call: TRBV4-1; d_call: NA; clone_size: NA; j_call: TRBJ2-5; cdr3_aa: CASSQGPREETQYF; cdr3_nt: TGCGCCAGCAGCCAGGGACCCCGGGAGGAGACCCAGTACTTC
v_call: TRBV5-1; d_call: NA; clone_size: NA; j_call: TRBJ2-4; cdr3_aa: CASSLGTVLNIQYF; cdr3_nt: TGCGCCAGCAGCTTGGGGACAGTTCTAAACATTCAGTACTTC
v_call: TRBV6-6; d_call: NA; clone_size: NA; j_call: TRBJ2-3; cdr3_aa: CASSTREPLTDTQYF; cdr3_nt: TGTGCCAGCAGTACTCGGGAACCCCTTACAGATACGCAGTATTTT
v_call: TRBV4-1; d_call: NA; clone_size: NA; j_call: TRBJ2-1; cdr3_aa: CASSQEVTLGGEQFF; cdr3_nt: TGCGCCAGCAGCCAAGAAGTTACGTTAGGGGGTGAGCAGTTCTTC
v_call: TRBV27; d_call: TRBD2; clone_size: NA; j_call: TRBJ2-3; cdr3_aa: CASRGTSGRPDTQYF; cdr3_nt: TGTGCCAGCAGAGGGACTAGCGGGAGGCCAGATACGCAGTATTTT
v_call: TRBV11-3; d_call: NA; clone_size: NA; j_call: TRBJ2-6; cdr3_aa: CASSAGGTGANVLTF; cdr3_nt: TGTGCCAGCTCGGCAGGGGGGACTGGGGCCAACGTCCTGACTTTC
v_call: TRBV19; d_call: NA; clone_size: NA; j_call: TRBJ2-2; cdr3_aa: CASSVTSRGANTGELFF; cdr3_nt: TGTGCCAGTAGTGTAACGAGCAGGGGCGCGAACACCGGGGAGCTGTTTTTT
v_call: TRBV6-5; d_call: NA; clone_size: NA; j_call: TRBJ2-4; cdr3_aa: CASSEGENIQYF; cdr3_nt: TGTGCCAGCAGCGAGGGGGAAAACATTCAGTACTTC
v_call: TRBV7-6; d_call: TRBD1; clone_size: NA; j_call: TRBJ1-3; cdr3_aa: CASSLFYGQGDGNTIYF; cdr3_nt: TGTGCCAGCAGCTTATTTTACGGACAGGGTGACGGAAACACCATATATTTT
v_call: TRBV7-8; d_call: TRBD1; clone_size: NA; j_call: TRBJ2-3; cdr3_aa: CASSLGVGTGRHTQYF; cdr3_nt: TGTGCCAGCAGCTTAGGCGTCGGGACAGGGAGGCATACGCAGTATTTT
v_call: TRBV6-1; d_call: NA; clone_size: NA; j_call: TRBJ1-5; cdr3_aa: CASSEPTGSNQPQHF; cdr3_nt: TGTGCCAGCAGTGAACCTACAGGTAGCAATCAGCCCCAGCATTTT
v_call: TRBV6-5; d_call: NA; clone_size: medium-sized; j_call: TRBJ1-5; cdr3_aa: CASTTTLSQPQHF; cdr3_nt: TGTGCCAGCACCACGACACTAAGTCAGCCCCAGCATTTT
v_call: TRBV4-2; d_call: NA; clone_size: NA; j_call: TRBJ2-5; cdr3_aa: CASSQGLVPGAVSETQYF; cdr3_nt: TGTGCCAGCAGCCAAGGATTGGTACCGGGGGCCGTATCAGAGACCCAGTACTTC
v_call: TRBV5-1; d_call: NA; clone_size: once; j_call: TRBJ2-3; cdr3_aa: CASSLTGSADTQYF; cdr3_nt: TGCGCCAGCAGCTTAACGGGGAGCGCAGATACGCAGTATTTT
v_call: TRBV24-1; d_call: NA; clone_size: NA; j_call: TRBJ2-3; cdr3_aa: CATSRGASTDTQYF; cdr3_nt: TGTGCCACCAGTCGGGGGGCCAGCACAGATACGCAGTATTTT